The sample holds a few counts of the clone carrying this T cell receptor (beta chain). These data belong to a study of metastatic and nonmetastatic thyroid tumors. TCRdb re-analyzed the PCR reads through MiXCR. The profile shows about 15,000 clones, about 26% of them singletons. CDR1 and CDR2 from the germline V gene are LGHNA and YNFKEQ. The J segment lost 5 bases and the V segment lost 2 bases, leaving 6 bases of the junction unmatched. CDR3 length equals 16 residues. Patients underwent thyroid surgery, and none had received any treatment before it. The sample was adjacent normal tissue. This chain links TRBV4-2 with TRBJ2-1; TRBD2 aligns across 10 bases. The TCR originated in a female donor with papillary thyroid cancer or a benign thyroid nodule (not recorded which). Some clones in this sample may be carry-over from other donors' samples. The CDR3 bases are TGTGCCAGCAGCCAAAGCGGGAGGGCCGGTAACAATGAGCAGTTCTTC. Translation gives CASSQSGRAGNNEQFF.